This T cell receptor beta chain was captured by sequencing in a study of blood T cell repertoires in COVID-19. Overall study: The United States, Italy and Spain were the sources of the acute and convalescent COVID-19 samples.

Germline CDR1 and CDR2: SEHNR and FQNEAQ (reference sequence). This CDR3 contains 14 residues. With 5 bases removed from V and 6 bases from J, the gap between germline ends came to 16 bases. Profiling relied on immunoSEQ multiplex PCR, and the TCRdb table lists in-frame clones only, not all of them. The sample contains approximately 440,000 clones, around 90% of which appear only once. Those enrolled, adults aged 18 to 89 years, came from roughly 23 US areas. Clinical histories supplied by participants themselves formed the basis of cohort assignment. Among Cohort 3 donors, those recovered had two negative PCRs, clearance, or symptom resolution.

The chain combines TRBV7-9 with TRBJ1-1; the D is unclear. This TCR came from a man aged 18 to 35 who had recovered from COVID-19. The sequenced material came from PBMCs or T cells enriched from blood (not recorded which). CDR3 nucleotides: TGTGCCAGCAGCCAATCGGTTCCAGAGGCTGAAGCTTTCTTT. It encodes CASSQSVPEAEAFF.